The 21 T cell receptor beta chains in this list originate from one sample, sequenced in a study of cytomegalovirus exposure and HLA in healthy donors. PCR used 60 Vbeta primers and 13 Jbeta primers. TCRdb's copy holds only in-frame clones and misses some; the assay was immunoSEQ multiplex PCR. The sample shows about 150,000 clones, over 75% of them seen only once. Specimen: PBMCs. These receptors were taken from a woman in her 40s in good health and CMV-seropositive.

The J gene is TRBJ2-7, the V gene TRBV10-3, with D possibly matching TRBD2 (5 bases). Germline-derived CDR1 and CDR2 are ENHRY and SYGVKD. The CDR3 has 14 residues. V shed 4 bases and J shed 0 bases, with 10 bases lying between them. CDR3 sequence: CAISAERSSYEQYF. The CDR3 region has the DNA TGTGCCATCAGTGCGGAGCGGAGCTCCTACGAGCAGTACTTC.

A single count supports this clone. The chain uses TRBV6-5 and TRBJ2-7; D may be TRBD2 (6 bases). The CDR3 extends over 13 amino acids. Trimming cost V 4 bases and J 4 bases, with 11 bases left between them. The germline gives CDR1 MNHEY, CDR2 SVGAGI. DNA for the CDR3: TGTGCCAGCAGTTGGTCGGGAGAGTACGAGCAGTACTTC. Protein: CASSWSGEYEQYF.

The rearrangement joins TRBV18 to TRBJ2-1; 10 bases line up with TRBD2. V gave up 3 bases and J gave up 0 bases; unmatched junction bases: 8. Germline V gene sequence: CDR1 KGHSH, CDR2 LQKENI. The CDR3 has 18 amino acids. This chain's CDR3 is CASSPSGRPVSSYNEQFF. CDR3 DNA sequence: TGTGCCAGCTCACCTAGCGGGAGGCCCGTGAGCTCCTACAATGAGCAGTTCTTC.

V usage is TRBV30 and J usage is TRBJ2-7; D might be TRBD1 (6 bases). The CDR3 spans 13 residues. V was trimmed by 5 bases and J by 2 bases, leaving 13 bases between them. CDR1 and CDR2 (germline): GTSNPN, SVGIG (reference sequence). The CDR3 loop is CAWAVGAPYEQYF. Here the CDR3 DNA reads TGTGCCTGGGCCGTGGGGGCCCCCTACGAGCAGTACTTC.

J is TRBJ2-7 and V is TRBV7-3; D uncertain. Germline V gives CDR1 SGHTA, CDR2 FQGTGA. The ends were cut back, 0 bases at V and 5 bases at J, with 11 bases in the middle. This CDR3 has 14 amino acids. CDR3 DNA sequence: TGTGCCAGCAGCTTAACTGTGGAGCCCAACGAGCAGTACTTC. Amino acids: CASSLTVEPNEQYF.

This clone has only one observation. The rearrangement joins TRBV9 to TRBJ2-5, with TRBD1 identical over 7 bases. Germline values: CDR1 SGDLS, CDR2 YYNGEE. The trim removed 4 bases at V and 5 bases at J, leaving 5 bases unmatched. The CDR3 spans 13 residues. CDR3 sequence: CASSRQGGETQYF. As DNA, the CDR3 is TGTGCCAGCAGCAGACAGGGTGGGGAGACCCAGTACTTC. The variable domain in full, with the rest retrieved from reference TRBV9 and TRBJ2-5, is DSGVTQTPKHLITATGQRVTLRCSPRSGDLSVYWYQQSLDQGLQFLIQYYNGEERAKGNILERFSAQQFPDLHSELNLSSLELGDSALYFCASSRQGGETQYFGPGTRLLVL.

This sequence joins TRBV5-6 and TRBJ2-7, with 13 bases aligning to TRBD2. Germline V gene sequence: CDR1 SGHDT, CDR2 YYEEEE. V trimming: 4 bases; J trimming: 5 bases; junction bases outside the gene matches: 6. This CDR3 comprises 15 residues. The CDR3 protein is CASSRGLAGEDEQYF. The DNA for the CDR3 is TGTGCCAGCAGCCGAGGACTAGCGGGAGAGGACGAGCAGTACTTC.

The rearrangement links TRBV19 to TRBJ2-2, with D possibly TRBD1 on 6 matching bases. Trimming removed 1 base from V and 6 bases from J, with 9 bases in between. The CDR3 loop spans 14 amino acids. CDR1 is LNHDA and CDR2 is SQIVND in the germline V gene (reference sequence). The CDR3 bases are TGTGCCAGTAGTATAGCGTCAGGGGCCGGGGAGCTGTTTTTT. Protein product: CASSIASGAGELFF.

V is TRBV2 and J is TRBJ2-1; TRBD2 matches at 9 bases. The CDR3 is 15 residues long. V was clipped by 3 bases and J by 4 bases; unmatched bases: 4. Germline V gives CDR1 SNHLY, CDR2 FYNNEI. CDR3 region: CASSESSGRYNEQFF. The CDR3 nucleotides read TGTGCCAGCAGTGAGAGTAGCGGGAGATACAATGAGCAGTTCTTC.

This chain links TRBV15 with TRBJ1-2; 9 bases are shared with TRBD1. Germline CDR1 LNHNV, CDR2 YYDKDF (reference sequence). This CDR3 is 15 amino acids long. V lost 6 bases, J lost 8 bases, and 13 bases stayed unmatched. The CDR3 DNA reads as TGTGCCACCAGGACTTCCGGGACAGGGACTCTAGGCTACACCTTC. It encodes CATRTSGTGTLGYTF.

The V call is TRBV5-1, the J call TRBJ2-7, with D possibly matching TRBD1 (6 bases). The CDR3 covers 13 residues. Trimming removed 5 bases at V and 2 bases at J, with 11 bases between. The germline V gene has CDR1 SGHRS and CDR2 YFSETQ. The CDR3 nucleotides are TGCGCCAGCAGTAGACAGGCCGCCTACGAGCAGTACTTC. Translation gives CASSRQAAYEQYF.

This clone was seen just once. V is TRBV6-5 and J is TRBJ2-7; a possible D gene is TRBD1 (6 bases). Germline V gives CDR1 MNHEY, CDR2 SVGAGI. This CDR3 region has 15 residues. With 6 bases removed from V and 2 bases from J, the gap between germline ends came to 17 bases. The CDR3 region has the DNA TGTGCCAGCAGACCCGGCGACAGGCCCACCTACGAGCAGTACTTC. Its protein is CASRPGDRPTYEQYF.

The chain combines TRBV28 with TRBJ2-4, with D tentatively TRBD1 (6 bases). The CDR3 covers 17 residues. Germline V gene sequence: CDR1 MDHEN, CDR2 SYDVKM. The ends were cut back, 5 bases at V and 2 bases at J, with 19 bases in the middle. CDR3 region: CASSLTGFSLTKNIQYF. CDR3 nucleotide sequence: TGTGCCAGCAGTCTTACAGGGTTCTCCCTAACCAAAAACATTCAGTACTTC.

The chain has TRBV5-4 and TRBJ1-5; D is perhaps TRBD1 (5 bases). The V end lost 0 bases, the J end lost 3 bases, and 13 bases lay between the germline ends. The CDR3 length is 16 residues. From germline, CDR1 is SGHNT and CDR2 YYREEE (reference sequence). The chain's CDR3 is CASSLGGVRDNQPQHF. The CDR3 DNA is TGTGCCAGCAGCTTGGGGGGGGTAAGGGACAATCAGCCCCAGCATTTT.

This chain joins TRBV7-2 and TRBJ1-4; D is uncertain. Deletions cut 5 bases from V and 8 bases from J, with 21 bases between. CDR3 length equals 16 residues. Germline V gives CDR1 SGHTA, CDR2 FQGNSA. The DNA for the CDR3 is TGTGCCAGCAGCCTAAAGATCGGGGTAGCAAGGGAAAAACTGTTTTTT. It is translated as CASSLKIGVAREKLFF.

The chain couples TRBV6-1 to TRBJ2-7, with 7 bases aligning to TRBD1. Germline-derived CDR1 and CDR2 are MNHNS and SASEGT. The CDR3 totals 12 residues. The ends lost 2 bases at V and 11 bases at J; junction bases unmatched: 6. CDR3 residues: CASSELGTVEYF. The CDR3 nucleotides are TGTGCCAGCAGTGAACTGGGGACAGTGGAGTACTTC.

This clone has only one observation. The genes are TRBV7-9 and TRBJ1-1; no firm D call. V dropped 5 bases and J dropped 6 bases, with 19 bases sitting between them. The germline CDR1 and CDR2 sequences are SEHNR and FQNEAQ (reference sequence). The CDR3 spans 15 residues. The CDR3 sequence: CASSKWRELGSEAFF. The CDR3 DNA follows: TGTGCCAGCAGCAAGTGGAGGGAGCTAGGGTCTGAAGCTTTCTTT. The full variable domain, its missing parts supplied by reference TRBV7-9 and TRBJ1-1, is DTGVSQNPRHKITKRGQNVTFRCDPISEHNRLYWYRQTLGQGPEFLTYFQNEAQLEKSRLLSDRFSAERPKGSFSTLEIQRTEQGDSAMYLCASSKWRELGSEAFFGQGTRLTVV.

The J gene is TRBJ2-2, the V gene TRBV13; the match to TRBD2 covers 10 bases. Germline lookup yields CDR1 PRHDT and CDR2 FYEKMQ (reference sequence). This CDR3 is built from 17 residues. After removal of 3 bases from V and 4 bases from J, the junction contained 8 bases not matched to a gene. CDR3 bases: TGTGCCAGCAGCTTCGGATCCCTAGCGGGAGTCACCGGGGAGCTGTTTTTT. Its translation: CASSFGSLAGVTGELFF.

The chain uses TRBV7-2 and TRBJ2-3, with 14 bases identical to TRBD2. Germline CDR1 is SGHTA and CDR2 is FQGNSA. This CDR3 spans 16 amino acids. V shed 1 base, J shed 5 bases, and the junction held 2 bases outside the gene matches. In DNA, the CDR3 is TGTGCCAGCAGCTTAGTGGGGACTAGCGGGAGAGATACGCAGTATTTT. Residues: CASSLVGTSGRDTQYF.

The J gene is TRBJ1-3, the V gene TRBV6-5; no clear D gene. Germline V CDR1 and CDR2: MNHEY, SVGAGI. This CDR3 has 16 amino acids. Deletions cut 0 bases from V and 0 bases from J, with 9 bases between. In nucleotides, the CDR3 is TGTGCCAGCAGTTACTCGTTCAGTCACTCTGGAAACACCATATATTTT. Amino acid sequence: CASSYSFSHSGNTIYF.

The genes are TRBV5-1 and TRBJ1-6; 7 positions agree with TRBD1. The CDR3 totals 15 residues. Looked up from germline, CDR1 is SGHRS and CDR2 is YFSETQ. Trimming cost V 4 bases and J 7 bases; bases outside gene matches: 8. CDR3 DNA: TGCGCCAGCAGCCTCAGACAGGGCGCCAATTCACCCCTCCACTTT. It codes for CASSLRQGANSPLHF. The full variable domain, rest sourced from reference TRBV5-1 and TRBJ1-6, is KAGVTQTPRYLIKTRGQQVTLSCSPISGHRSVSWYQQTPGQGLQFLFEYFSETQRNKGNFPGRFSGRQFSNSRSEMNVSTLELGDSALYLCASSLRQGANSPLHFGNGTRLTVT.